A selection of T cell receptor beta chains follows, all from one sample in a study of siplizumab effects on memory and regulatory T cells. The assay was immunoSEQ multiplex PCR, and TCRdb's table has in-frame clones only and misses some. The sample lists 70,000 to 95,000 clones; about 87% were seen once. The specimen was CD4+ T cells sorted from blood. The origin of the receptors is a human donor in good health. Both conserved end residues are part of each CDR3.

j_call	v_call	cdr3_length	cdr3_aa
TRBJ2-5	TRBV18	16	CASSPRTSGPKETQYF
TRBJ1-5	TRBV7-9	17	CASSLGGSLYSNQPQHF
TRBJ2-5	TRBV25-1	11	CASSGQETQYF
TRBJ1-1	TRBV9	13	CASSRGRGAEAFF
TRBJ2-7	TRBV4-1	15	CASSHPTSGRGEQYF
TRBJ1-4	TRBV28	14	CASSDRATNEKLFF
TRBJ2-5	TRBV4-1	16	CASSQRTGGTAETQYF
TRBJ2-5	TRBV7-9	15	CASSLATGVGETQYF
TRBJ1-4	TRBV9	16	CASSVDRGPPGQKLFF
TRBJ1-1	TRBV7-9	12	CASSLPFSEAFF
TRBJ2-1	TRBV7-7	15	CASSLGDQGYNEQFF
TRBJ2-7	TRBV6-1	15	CASSDGRGISYEQYF
TRBJ1-1	TRBV19	14	CASEAGGVNTEAFF